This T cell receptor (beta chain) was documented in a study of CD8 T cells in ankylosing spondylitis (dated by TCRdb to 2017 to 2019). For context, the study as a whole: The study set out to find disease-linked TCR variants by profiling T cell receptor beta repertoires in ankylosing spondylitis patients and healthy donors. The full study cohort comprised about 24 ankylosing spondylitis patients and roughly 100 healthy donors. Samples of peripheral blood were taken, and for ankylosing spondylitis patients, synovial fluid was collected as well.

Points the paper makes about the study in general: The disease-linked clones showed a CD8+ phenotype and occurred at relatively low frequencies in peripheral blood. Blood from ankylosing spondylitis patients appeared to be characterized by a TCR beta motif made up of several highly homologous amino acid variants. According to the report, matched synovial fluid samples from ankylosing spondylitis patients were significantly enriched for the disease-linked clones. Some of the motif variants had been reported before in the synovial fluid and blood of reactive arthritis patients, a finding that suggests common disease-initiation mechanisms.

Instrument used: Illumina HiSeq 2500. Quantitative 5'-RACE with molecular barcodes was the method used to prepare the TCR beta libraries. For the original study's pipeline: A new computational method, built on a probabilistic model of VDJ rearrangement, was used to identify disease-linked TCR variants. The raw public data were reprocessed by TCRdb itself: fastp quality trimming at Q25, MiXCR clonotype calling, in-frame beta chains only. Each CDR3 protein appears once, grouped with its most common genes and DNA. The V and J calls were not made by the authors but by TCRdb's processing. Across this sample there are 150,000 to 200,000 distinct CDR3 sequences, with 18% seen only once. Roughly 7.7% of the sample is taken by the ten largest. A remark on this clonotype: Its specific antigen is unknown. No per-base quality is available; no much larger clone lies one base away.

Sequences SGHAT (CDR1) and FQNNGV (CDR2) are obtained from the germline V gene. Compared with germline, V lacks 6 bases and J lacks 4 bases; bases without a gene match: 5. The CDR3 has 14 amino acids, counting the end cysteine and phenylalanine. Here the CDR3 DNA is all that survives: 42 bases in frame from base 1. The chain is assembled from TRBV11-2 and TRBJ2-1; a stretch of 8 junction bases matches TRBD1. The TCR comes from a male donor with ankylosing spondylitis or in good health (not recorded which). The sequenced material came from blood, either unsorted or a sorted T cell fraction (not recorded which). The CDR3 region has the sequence CASRRTGIYNEQFF. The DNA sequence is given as TGTGCCAGCAGGCGGACAGGGATTTACAATGAGCAGTTCTTC.